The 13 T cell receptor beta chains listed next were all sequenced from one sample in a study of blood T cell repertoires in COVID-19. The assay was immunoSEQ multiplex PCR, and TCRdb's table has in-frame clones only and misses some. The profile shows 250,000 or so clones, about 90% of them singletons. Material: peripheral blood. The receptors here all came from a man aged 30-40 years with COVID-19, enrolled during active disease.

Written as DNA, the CDR3 is TGTGCCAGCAGTGAAGCGTTACTGAATGAAAAACTGTTTTTT. Its translation: CASSEALLNEKLFF. V usage is TRBV2 and J usage is TRBJ1-4; D call uncertain. The CDR3 sequence is 14 residues long. The V end was cut by 0 bases, the J end by 5 bases, with 7 bases between. Germline values: CDR1 SNHLY, CDR2 FYNNEI.

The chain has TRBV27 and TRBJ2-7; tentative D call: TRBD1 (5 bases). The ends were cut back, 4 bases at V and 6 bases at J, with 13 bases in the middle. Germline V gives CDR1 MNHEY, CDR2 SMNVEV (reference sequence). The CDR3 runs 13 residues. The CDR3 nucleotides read TGTGCCAGCAGTTCCAGTACCCAGGGCGAGCAGTACTTC. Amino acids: CASSSSTQGEQYF.

The CDR3 protein is CASSYTSSYEQYF. The DNA for the CDR3 is TGTGCCAGCAGTTACACTAGCTCCTACGAGCAGTACTTC. The chain is built from TRBV28 and TRBJ2-7, with TRBD2 as a possible D gene (5 bases). V was shortened by 4 bases and J by 0 bases, with 7 bases between the two germline ends. CDR3 size: 13 residues. Germline V gives CDR1 MDHEN, CDR2 SYDVKM. Full variable domain (missing parts from reference TRBV28 and TRBJ2-7): DVKVTQSSRYLVKRTGEKVFLECVQDMDHENMFWYRQDPGLGLRLIYFSYDVKMKEKGDIPEGYSVSREKKERFSLILESASTNQTSMYLCASSYTSSYEQYFGPGTRLTVT.

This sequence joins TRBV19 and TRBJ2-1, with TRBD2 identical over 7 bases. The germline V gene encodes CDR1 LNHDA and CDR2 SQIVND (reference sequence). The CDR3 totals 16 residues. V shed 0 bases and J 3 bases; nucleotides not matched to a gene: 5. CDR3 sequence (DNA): TGTGCCAGTAGTATAGAAGCGAGCGGGGTCTACAATGAGCAGTTCTTC. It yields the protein CASSIEASGVYNEQFF.

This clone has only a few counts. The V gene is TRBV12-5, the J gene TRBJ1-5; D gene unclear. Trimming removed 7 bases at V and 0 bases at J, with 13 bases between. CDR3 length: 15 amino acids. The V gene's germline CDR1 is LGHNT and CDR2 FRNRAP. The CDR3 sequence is CASALKDYSNQPQHF. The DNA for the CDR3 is TGTGCTAGTGCTCTAAAAGACTATAGCAATCAGCCCCAGCATTTT.

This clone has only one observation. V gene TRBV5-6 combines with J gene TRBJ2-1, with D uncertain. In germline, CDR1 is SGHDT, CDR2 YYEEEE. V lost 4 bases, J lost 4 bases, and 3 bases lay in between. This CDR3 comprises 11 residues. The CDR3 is CASSAYNEQFF. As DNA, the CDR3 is TGTGCCAGCAGCGCGTACAATGAGCAGTTCTTC.

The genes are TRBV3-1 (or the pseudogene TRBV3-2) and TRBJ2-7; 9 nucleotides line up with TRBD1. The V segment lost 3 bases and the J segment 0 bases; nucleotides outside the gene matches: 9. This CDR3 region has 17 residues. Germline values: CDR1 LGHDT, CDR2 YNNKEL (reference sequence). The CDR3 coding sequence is TGTGCCAGCAGCCATCTTCTCCGGGACAGGGACTCCTACGAGCAGTACTTC. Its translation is CASSHLLRDRDSYEQYF.

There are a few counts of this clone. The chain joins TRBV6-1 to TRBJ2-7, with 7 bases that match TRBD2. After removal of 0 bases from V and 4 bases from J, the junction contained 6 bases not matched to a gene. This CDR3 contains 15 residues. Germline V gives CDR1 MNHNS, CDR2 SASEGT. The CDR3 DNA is TGTGCCAGCAGTGAAGCCCCCTGGGAGGGGTACGAGCAGTACTTC. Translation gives CASSEAPWEGYEQYF.

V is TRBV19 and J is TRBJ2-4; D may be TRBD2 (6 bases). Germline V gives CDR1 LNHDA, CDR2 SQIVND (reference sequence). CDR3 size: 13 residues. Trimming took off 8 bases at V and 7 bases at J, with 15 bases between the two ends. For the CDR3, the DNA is TGTGCCAGTGCCCGGGACGCGGGGAACATTCAGTACTTC. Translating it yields CASARDAGNIQYF.

For the CDR3, the DNA is TGTGCCAGCAGCACCAGGACAGGAAACACCGGGGAGCTGTTTTTT. This translates into CASSTRTGNTGELFF. V and J are TRBV14 and TRBJ2-2; 7 nucleotides line up with TRBD1. The CDR3 has 15 residues. Germline V gives CDR1 SGHDN, CDR2 FVKESK. The V segment lost 5 bases and the J segment 2 bases; nucleotides outside the gene matches: 5.

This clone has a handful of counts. The CDR3 spells CAISELKDRARNGYTF. The CDR3 nucleotides are TGTGCCATCAGTGAGCTAAAGGACAGGGCAAGAAATGGCTACACCTTC. The chain recombines TRBV10-3 with TRBJ1-2; 8 nucleotides align to TRBD1. V was clipped by 2 bases and J by 6 bases; unmatched bases: 11. CDR3 size: 16 residues. CDR1 is ENHRY, CDR2 SYGVKD, per germline.

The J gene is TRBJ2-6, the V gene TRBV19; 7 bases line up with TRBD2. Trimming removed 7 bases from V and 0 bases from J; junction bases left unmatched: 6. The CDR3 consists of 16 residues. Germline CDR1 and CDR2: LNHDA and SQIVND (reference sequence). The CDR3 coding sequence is TGTGCCAGTACCTTTCTAGCGGCCTCTGGGGCCAACGTCCTGACTTTC. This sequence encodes CASTFLAASGANVLTF.

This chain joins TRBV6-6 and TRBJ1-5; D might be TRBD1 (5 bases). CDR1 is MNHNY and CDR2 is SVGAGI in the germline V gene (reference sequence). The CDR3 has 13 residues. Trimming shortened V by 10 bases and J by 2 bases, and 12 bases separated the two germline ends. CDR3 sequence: CATGDSGNQPQHF. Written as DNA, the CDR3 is TGTGCCACCGGAGACAGTGGCAATCAGCCCCAGCATTTT.